The 25 T cell receptor beta chains reported below all come from one sample, sequenced in a study of cytomegalovirus exposure and HLA in healthy donors. Measured with immunoSEQ multiplex PCR; TCRdb has only the in-frame clones, and not every one. The data hold 110,000 or so clones, with 70% to 90% observed a single time. The source material was PBMCs. These receptors all stem from a man aged 18 to 30 in good health and CMV-seropositive.

This clone has just one count. The genes are TRBV28 and TRBJ1-5, with D possibly being TRBD1 (5 bases). The CDR3 sequence is 13 residues long. V lost 6 bases, J lost 4 bases, and 10 bases lay in between. Germline CDR1 MDHEN, CDR2 SYDVKM. The DNA for the CDR3 is TGTGCCAGCAGAGCAAGACAGAATCAGCCCCAGCATTTT. This gives the protein CASRARQNQPQHF.

The chain joins TRBV7-8 to TRBJ1-2; 10 positions match TRBD1. CDR3 length: 15 residues. Germline CDR1 reads SGHVS; CDR2 reads FQNEAQ. V gave up 5 bases and J gave up 7 bases; unmatched junction bases: 10. The CDR3 here is CASSRRGTGAGGYTF. The CDR3 DNA reads TGTGCCAGCAGCCGCCGCGGGACAGGGGCGGGTGGCTACACCTTC.

The chain joins TRBV5-6 to TRBJ1-3, with D possibly being TRBD1 (5 bases). The germline V and J ends were trimmed by 6 bases and 1 base, with 11 bases remaining between them. The CDR3 length is 14 residues. Per germline, CDR1 SGHDT and CDR2 YYEEEE. CDR3 DNA: TGTGCCAGCACCCGAAGGGGATCTGGAAACACCATATATTTT. It translates to CASTRRGSGNTIYF.

This rearrangement joins TRBV20-1 to TRBJ2-7; 10 bases agree with TRBD1. The CDR3 runs to 11 residues. V shed 5 bases, J shed 6 bases, and the junction held 1 base outside the gene matches. Looked up from germline, CDR1 is DFQATT and CDR2 is SNEGSKA (reference sequence). The CDR3 nucleotides read TGCAGTGCTTGGACAGGGGGCGAGCAGTACTTC. Its translation: CSAWTGGEQYF.

V usage is TRBV6-5 and J usage is TRBJ1-1, with 7 bases that match TRBD1. In germline, CDR1 is MNHEY, CDR2 SVGAGI. This CDR3 has 14 amino acids. The junction had 8 bases not matched to a gene; V was cut back by 5 bases and J by 5 bases. The CDR3 nucleotides read TGTGCCAGCAGTACGAACAGGGGAGGAACTGAAGCTTTCTTT. Protein: CASSTNRGGTEAFF.

This clone was seen only once. The chain recombines TRBV28 with TRBJ2-2; the D gene is possibly TRBD2 (5 bases). Per the germline V gene, CDR1 is MDHEN and CDR2 is SYDVKM. There are 13 residues in the CDR3. The V end was cut by 9 bases, the J end by 3 bases, with 11 bases between. CDR3 region: CASVGGDTGELFF. In DNA, the CDR3 is TGTGCCAGTGTAGGAGGAGACACCGGGGAGCTGTTTTTT.

V usage is TRBV7-9 and J usage is TRBJ1-1; TRBD1 aligns across 9 bases. The V gene's germline CDR1 is SEHNR and CDR2 FQNEAQ (reference sequence). The CDR3 contains 18 residues. The trim removed 3 bases at V and 3 bases at J, leaving 14 bases unmatched. The chain's CDR3 is CASSFQPRQGGNDTEAFF. In DNA form, the CDR3 reads TGTGCCAGCAGCTTCCAACCCAGACAGGGGGGGAATGACACTGAAGCTTTCTTT.

The V and J genes are TRBV2 and TRBJ1-4; maybe TRBD1 (6 bases). The CDR3 has 16 amino acids. Germline V gene data show CDR1 as SNHLY and CDR2 as FYNNEI. V was cut by 6 bases and J by 0 bases, with 14 bases left in between. The CDR3 spells CASSRTGSATNEKLFF. CDR3 DNA: TGTGCCAGCAGCCGTACAGGGTCCGCAACTAATGAAAAACTGTTTTTT.

This clone was seen a single time. The chain uses TRBV6-1 and TRBJ1-2, with 8 bases fitting TRBD1. The CDR3 extends over 14 amino acids. With V trimmed by 7 bases and J by 2 bases, 6 bases remained unmatched. Germline V gene data show CDR1 as MNHNS and CDR2 as SASEGT. CDR3 loop: CASKSTGANYGYTF. CDR3 DNA sequence: TGTGCCAGCAAGTCGACAGGGGCGAACTATGGCTACACCTTC.

This chain joins TRBV15 and TRBJ1-1; unclear D gene. V lost 11 bases and J 1 base, leaving 11 bases between the germline ends. Germline V lookup: CDR1 LNHNV, CDR2 YYDKDF (reference sequence). The CDR3 is made up of 12 amino acids. CDR3 amino acids: CAVQLENTEAFF. CDR3 nucleotides: TGTGCCGTACAGTTAGAGAACACTGAAGCTTTCTTT.

The rearrangement joins TRBV5-5 to TRBJ1-1, with D possibly TRBD1 on 5 matching bases. CDR3 length: 15 residues. Trimming shortened V by 4 bases and J by 2 bases, and 15 bases separated the two germline ends. Germline V gene lookup returns CDR1 SGHKS and CDR2 YYEKEE (reference sequence). The CDR3 is CASSPLGGVNTEAFF. The CDR3 bases are TGTGCCAGCAGCCCCCTTGGGGGGGTCAACACTGAAGCTTTCTTT.

The rearrangement joins TRBV6-6 to TRBJ1-6, with unresolved D. Germline CDR1 reads MNHNY; CDR2 reads SVGAGI (reference sequence). This CDR3 has 13 residues. Trimming took 2 bases from V and 10 from J, leaving 9 bases between them. The CDR3 sequence is CASSYDRYSPLHF. CDR3 nucleotides: TGTGCCAGCAGTTACGATAGATACTCACCCCTCCACTTT.

This chain connects TRBV19 to TRBJ1-1; D perhaps matches TRBD1 (5 bases). The CDR3 is 15 residues long. Germline V lookup: CDR1 LNHDA, CDR2 SQIVND (reference sequence). V was pared by 6 bases and J by 11 bases, with 25 bases between. CDR3 amino acids: CASSLNGTPPRRAFF. The CDR3 DNA follows: TGTGCCAGTAGCCTAAACGGGACTCCCCCGCGGAGGGCTTTCTTT.

The chain carries TRBV18 and TRBJ2-7; D not certain. The CDR3 sequence is 11 residues long. Per germline, CDR1 KGHSH and CDR2 LQKENI. Between the trimmed V and J ends, which lost 5 bases and 2 bases, there was a span of 4 bases. CDR3 DNA sequence: TGTGCCAGCTCATCGGCCTACGAGCAGTACTTC. Its protein product is CASSSAYEQYF.

J is TRBJ2-7 and V is TRBV2; possibly TRBD1 for D (6 bases). The CDR3 totals 14 residues. V was clipped by 5 bases and J by 2 bases, with 13 bases between them. In germline, CDR1 is SNHLY, CDR2 FYNNEI. CDR3 bases: TGTGCCAGCAGTCAGCAGGGGCGACCCTACGAGCAGTACTTC. This translates into CASSQQGRPYEQYF.

The J gene is TRBJ1-1, the V gene TRBV10-1, with TRBD1 identical over 7 bases. CDR1 and CDR2 (germline): WNHNN, SYGVQD (reference sequence). The CDR3 is made up of 15 amino acids. The V segment lost 5 bases and the J segment 4 bases; nucleotides outside the gene matches: 10. The CDR3 DNA follows: TGCGCCAGCAGTCAGGGACAGCTACCGAGCACTGAAGCTTTCTTT. Residues: CASSQGQLPSTEAFF.

This chain links TRBV5-1 with TRBJ2-5; TRBD2 matches 7 bases. J gave up 6 bases and V 0 bases, and 2 bases lay outside the gene matches. CDR3 size: 13 residues. Germline CDR1 SGHRS, CDR2 YFSETQ. CDR3 loop: CASSLGSGKTQYF. The CDR3, as DNA: TGCGCCAGCAGCTTGGGAAGCGGGAAGACCCAGTACTTC.

The gene calls are TRBV7-9 and TRBJ2-5; the match to TRBD2 covers 8 bases. Germline CDR1 and CDR2: SEHNR and FQNEAQ (reference sequence). Trimming at V came to 3 bases and at J to 1 base, leaving 10 bases not matched to a gene. The CDR3 extends over 17 amino acids. The CDR3 spells CASSFLFRGGPQETQYF. The CDR3 DNA reads as TGTGCCAGCAGCTTCCTCTTTCGGGGGGGCCCCCAAGAGACCCAGTACTTC.

This chain joins TRBV30 and TRBJ1-6; D unclear. V was clipped by 4 bases and J by 0 bases, with 10 bases between them. Per the germline V gene, CDR1 is GTSNPN and CDR2 is SVGIG (reference sequence). The CDR3 extends over 15 amino acids. The CDR3, as DNA: TGTGCCTGGATGAGGATGAGCTCCTATAATTCACCCCTCCACTTT. This gives the protein CAWMRMSSYNSPLHF.

This chain links TRBV30 with TRBJ1-1, with a tentative D call TRBD1 (5 bases). CDR3 size: 13 residues. V was cut by 0 bases and J by 5 bases, with 10 bases left in between. Germline CDR1 reads GTSNPN; CDR2 reads SVGIG (reference sequence). This CDR3 reads CAWSVHQGTEAFF. The CDR3 DNA reads TGTGCCTGGAGTGTTCATCAGGGTACTGAAGCTTTCTTT.

The chain is built from TRBV4-1 and TRBJ2-7, with 8 bases matching TRBD2. V was clipped by 3 bases and J by 3 bases; unmatched bases: 7. Germline-derived CDR1 and CDR2 are MGHRA and YSYEKL. The CDR3 consists of 15 residues. The CDR3 loop is CASSHLDGGDYEQYF. The DNA of the CDR3 is TGCGCCAGCAGCCATTTGGACGGGGGGGACTACGAGCAGTACTTC.

The V and J genes are TRBV10-3 and TRBJ1-1; the match to TRBD1 covers 12 bases. The germline V gene encodes CDR1 ENHRY and CDR2 SYGVKD. With V trimmed by 0 bases and J by 4 bases, 0 bases remained unmatched. CDR3 length equals 15 residues. The chain's CDR3 is CAISESGQGATEAFF. CDR3 bases: TGTGCCATCAGTGAGTCGGGACAGGGGGCCACTGAAGCTTTCTTT.

This chain joins TRBV7-8 and TRBJ2-5; no definite D call. The CDR3 has 13 residues. The V end lost 1 base, the J end lost 5 bases, and 8 bases lay between the germline ends. Germline CDR1 and CDR2: SGHVS and FQNEAQ. CDR3 in amino acids: CASSLGSTETQYF. DNA of the CDR3: TGTGCCAGCAGCTTAGGCAGTACGGAGACCCAGTACTTC.

The chain recombines TRBV13 with TRBJ2-7, with 7 positions matching TRBD1. There are 13 residues in the CDR3. Losses at the gene ends were 5 bases for V and 4 bases for J; bases not matched to a gene: 5. Germline values: CDR1 PRHDT, CDR2 FYEKMQ (reference sequence). The CDR3 sequence is CASSNRDRYEQYF. The CDR3 DNA is TGTGCCAGCAGCAACCGGGACAGATACGAGCAGTACTTC.

This clone was recorded once. The V gene is TRBV19, the J gene TRBJ1-5; TRBD1 might be the D (6 bases). V was pared by 3 bases and J by 7 bases, with 16 bases between. CDR3 length equals 15 residues. CDR1 and CDR2 from the germline V gene are LNHDA and SQIVND (reference sequence). The DNA for the CDR3 is TGTGCCAGTAGTATTCAGGGGTCCTTAGGGCAGCCCCAGCATTTT. It is translated as CASSIQGSLGQPQHF. Full variable domain (missing parts from reference TRBV19 and TRBJ1-5): DGGITQSPKYLFRKEGQNVTLSCEQNLNHDAMYWYRQDPGQGLRLIYYSQIVNDFQKGDIAEGYSVSREKKESFPLTVTSAQKNPTAFYLCASSIQGSLGQPQHFGDGTRLSIL.